The 21 T cell receptor beta chains below were found in one sample sequenced in a study of cytotoxic CD8 clonotypes in ibrutinib-treated CLL listed by TCRdb under 2021. The library was prepared using the immunoSEQ multiplex PCR assay. The table was pulled from immuneACCESS by TCRdb, which kept in-frame rearrangements only. Such tables lose some clones; where checked, under half of the loss comes from unresolved V genes, and the rest has no known cause. This sample gives fewer than 400,000 clones in total; roughly 71% of them show up just once. The leading ten clones occupy about 6.7% of the sample. The specimen was PBMCs, collected after 36 months of ibrutinib treatment. The receptors were gathered from a human donor with chronic lymphocytic leukemia.

This chain connects TRBV6-5 to TRBJ2-1; unclear D gene. CDR1 and CDR2 (germline): MNHEY, SVGAGI. V shed 0 bases and J shed 4 bases, with 4 bases lying between them. CDR3 length equals 13 residues. CDR3 sequence: CASSYSHYNEQFF. In DNA form, the CDR3 reads TGTGCCAGCAGTTACTCTCATTACAATGAGCAGTTCTTC.

The chain has TRBV5-6 and TRBJ1-1; D is uncertain. Looked up from germline, CDR1 is SGHDT and CDR2 is YYEEEE. The CDR3 covers 16 residues. V gave up 3 bases and J gave up 0 bases, with 15 bases separating them. CDR3 sequence (DNA): TGTGCCAGCAGCTGGGCCGGTTCGCCCATGAACACTGAAGCTTTCTTT. Protein product: CASSWAGSPMNTEAFF.

The rearrangement links TRBV4-3 to TRBJ2-3; 7 nucleotides agree with TRBD2. The CDR3 spans 15 residues. V lost 4 bases and J lost 2; bases outside the gene matches: 6. Per the germline V gene, CDR1 is LGHNA and CDR2 is YSLEER. The CDR3 loop reads CASSRASGNTDTQYF. The CDR3 DNA is TGCGCCAGCAGCCGGGCGAGCGGGAACACAGATACGCAGTATTTT.

This clone was recorded a few times. The chain links TRBV9 to TRBJ1-2, with TRBD1 identical over 7 bases. Germline V gene lookup returns CDR1 SGDLS and CDR2 YYNGEE. The J segment lost 0 bases and the V segment lost 2 bases, leaving 4 bases of the junction unmatched. This CDR3 is 15 amino acids long. CDR3 region: CASSVGDSPNYGYTF. The DNA of the CDR3 is TGTGCCAGCAGCGTTGGGGACAGCCCTAACTATGGCTACACCTTC.

This clone was counted a few times. The genes are TRBV27 and TRBJ2-7; D is perhaps TRBD2 (6 bases). The CDR3 is 12 amino acids. V was pared by 4 bases and J by 5 bases, with 9 bases between. Germline loops: CDR1 MNHEY, CDR2 SMNVEV (reference sequence). This CDR3 reads CASSYGGNEQYF. The DNA of the CDR3 is TGTGCCAGCAGTTACGGAGGGAACGAGCAGTACTTC.

This clone has a handful of counts. The gene calls are TRBV4-1 and TRBJ2-1, with D uncertain. V lost 3 bases and J 10 bases, leaving 16 bases between the germline ends. The germline V gene encodes CDR1 MGHRA and CDR2 YSYEKL. CDR3 size: 14 residues. In DNA, the CDR3 is TGCGCCAGCAGCCACGGCGTGGGAACAAGAGAGCAGTTCTTC. Its protein product is CASSHGVGTREQFF.

This chain uses TRBV6-1 with TRBJ2-1; a possible D gene is TRBD2 (6 bases). Trimming shortened V by 6 bases and J by 7 bases, and 16 bases separated the two germline ends. Germline CDR1 MNHNS, CDR2 SASEGT. The CDR3 covers 14 residues. This chain's CDR3 is CASSLTGDRNEQFF. CDR3 nucleotide sequence: TGTGCCAGCAGCCTAACGGGAGATAGAAATGAGCAGTTCTTC.

This chain links TRBV5-1 with TRBJ2-1; either TRBD1 or TRBD2 may fit D (5 bases each). The CDR3 is 14 residues long. Germline values: CDR1 SGHRS, CDR2 YFSETQ. The V end was cut by 2 bases, the J end by 9 bases, with 15 bases between. CDR3 residues: CASSLSPPGGEQFF. The DNA of the CDR3 is TGCGCCAGCAGCTTATCCCCGCCTGGGGGTGAGCAGTTCTTC.

V usage is TRBV10-3 and J usage is TRBJ2-5; TRBD1 matches at 7 bases. J gave up 3 bases and V 4 bases, and 14 bases lay outside the gene matches. Germline CDR1 and CDR2: ENHRY and SYGVKD. There are 17 residues in the CDR3. The chain's CDR3 is CAISGGGQKTLKETQYF. CDR3 in DNA: TGTGCCATCAGTGGAGGGGGCCAAAAGACCTTAAAAGAGACCCAGTACTTC.

This chain connects TRBV2 to TRBJ2-7; 10 bases agree with TRBD2. The CDR3 has 15 residues. Germline-derived CDR1 and CDR2 are SNHLY and FYNNEI. Germline trimming cut 5 bases from V and 5 bases from J; bases unmatched to any gene: 9. Here the CDR3 DNA reads TGTGCCAGCAGTAGGCGAGCGGGGGGGCAGGACGAGCAGTACTTC. Translation gives CASSRRAGGQDEQYF.

This clone was seen only once. The chain couples TRBV5-1 to TRBJ1-2; tentative D call: TRBD1 (5 bases). The V and J ends lost 4 bases and 8 bases respectively, with 12 bases between them. The CDR3 spans 12 residues. CDR1 is SGHRS and CDR2 is YFSETQ in the germline V gene. In DNA form, the CDR3 reads TGCGCCAGCAGCCCGGGGACTGTCGGCTACACCTTC. Translated, it gives CASSPGTVGYTF.

The V call is TRBV5-1, the J call TRBJ2-7; weak D call: TRBD1 (6 bases). Germline-derived CDR1 and CDR2 are SGHRS and YFSETQ. The CDR3 is made up of 15 amino acids. Trimming shortened V by 2 bases and J by 1 base, and 13 bases separated the two germline ends. The CDR3 DNA reads TGCGCCAGCAGCTTATACAACAGGGTATCCTACGAGCAGTACTTC. Translating gives CASSLYNRVSYEQYF.

The genes are TRBV10-2 and TRBJ2-7; 11 nucleotides agree with TRBD1. The length of the CDR3 is 15 residues. CDR1 and CDR2 from the germline V gene are WSHSY and SAAADI. V was clipped by 6 bases and J by 0 bases; unmatched bases: 4. The CDR3 DNA is TGCGCCAGCAGGAAGGGGACAGGGGGCTCCTACGAGCAGTACTTC. Amino acids: CASRKGTGGSYEQYF.

The chain carries TRBV6-5 and TRBJ1-6; D unclear. In germline, CDR1 is MNHEY, CDR2 SVGAGI. This CDR3 comprises 16 residues. Trimming removed 0 bases at V and 6 bases at J, with 12 bases between. DNA of the CDR3: TGTGCCAGCAGTTACTCGGAAGGATCTGGTAATTCACCCCTCCACTTT. Protein product: CASSYSEGSGNSPLHF.

This chain's CDR3 is CASREQGLRTDTQYF. CDR3 nucleotides: TGTGCCAGCAGAGAACAAGGGCTCCGAACAGATACGCAGTATTTT. The chain is built from TRBV27 and TRBJ2-3; D is ambiguous. V lost 6 bases, J lost 3 bases, and 16 bases lay in between. Germline-derived CDR1 and CDR2 are MNHEY and SMNVEV (reference sequence). CDR3 length: 15 amino acids.

J is TRBJ1-2 and V is TRBV6-1, with D hard to call. CDR1 and CDR2 (germline): MNHNS, SASEGT. The CDR3 spans 11 residues. The CDR3 loop reads CDDYRRYGYTF. The CDR3 DNA follows: TGTGACGATTATCGGCGCTATGGCTACACCTTC.

This clone was seen only once. V is TRBV7-9 and J is TRBJ1-2; 9 bases are shared with TRBD1. The CDR3 sequence is 14 residues long. V lost 2 bases and J lost 7; bases outside the gene matches: 5. Germline CDR1 is SEHNR and CDR2 is FQNEAQ (reference sequence). The CDR3 protein is CASSLRTGDGGYTF. The DNA of the CDR3 is TGTGCCAGCAGCTTAAGGACAGGGGATGGTGGCTACACCTTC.

This clone was observed a few times. The J gene is TRBJ2-2, the V gene TRBV7-9; D tentatively reads TRBD1 or TRBD2 (7 bases each). With 7 bases removed from V and 4 bases from J, the gap between germline ends came to 13 bases. Germline values: CDR1 SEHNR, CDR2 FQNEAQ (reference sequence). The CDR3 is made up of 14 amino acids. The CDR3 nucleotides read TGTGCCAGCACCCAGGGGGGGAGCACCGGGGAGCTGTTTTTT. It is translated as CASTQGGSTGELFF.

This chain connects TRBV27 to TRBJ2-1, with 9 bases aligning to TRBD2. Trimming cost V 5 bases and J 9 bases; bases outside gene matches: 14. The CDR3 loop spans 16 amino acids. Germline V gene data show CDR1 as MNHEY and CDR2 as SMNVEV (reference sequence). The CDR3 loop is CASSKIPGLAVSEQFF. The CDR3 DNA follows: TGTGCCAGCAGTAAAATACCGGGACTAGCTGTTAGTGAGCAGTTCTTC.

This clone was seen a handful of times. This chain connects TRBV7-9 to TRBJ1-2; D gene ambiguous. From germline, CDR1 is SEHNR and CDR2 FQNEAQ (reference sequence). V was clipped by 1 base and J by 8 bases, with 8 bases between them. The CDR3 has 12 residues. The CDR3 DNA sequence: TGTGCCAGCAGCTTAGAAGTAGGCGGCTACACCTTC. It specifies CASSLEVGGYTF. Variable domain in full (rest from reference TRBV7-9 and TRBJ1-2): DTGVSQNPRHKITKRGQNVTFRCDPISEHNRLYWYRQTLGQGPEFLTYFQNEAQLEKSRLLSDRFSAERPKGSFSTLEIQRTEQGDSAMYLCASSLEVGGYTFGSGTRLTVV.

The CDR3 sequence: CASSLVGTGTYEQYF. The CDR3 coding sequence is TGTGCCAGCAGCTTAGTAGGGACAGGCACCTACGAGCAGTACTTC. The chain has TRBV7-9 and TRBJ2-7; TRBD1 matches at 8 bases. Looked up from germline, CDR1 is SEHNR and CDR2 is FQNEAQ (reference sequence). V lost 1 base, J lost 2 bases, and 4 bases stayed unmatched. This CDR3 comprises 15 residues.